This is a list of T cell receptor beta chains from one sample in a study of blood T cell repertoires in COVID-19. Measured with immunoSEQ multiplex PCR; TCRdb has only the in-frame clones, and not every one. In the table there are 40,000 to 50,000 clones, 81% of which are singletons. The sequencing input was peripheral blood. These receptor sequences come from a man in his forties with active or convalescent COVID-19. CDR3s include the opening cysteine and the closing phenylalanine or tryptophan. The D gene is left open where the match is weak. Clone sizes are given selectively: once, few, many, or a class where the clone is expanded.

v_call	d_call	j_call	clone_size	cdr3_aa	cdr3_nt
TRBV4-2	NA	TRBJ2-7	NA	CASSPSSLKPYEQYF	TGTGCCAGCAGCCCGAGTAGCCTAAAACCCTACGAGCAGTACTTC
TRBV7-6	TRBD1	TRBJ2-1	once	CASSLMGQGVNEQFF	TGTGCCAGCAGCTTAATGGGACAGGGGGTCAATGAGCAGTTCTTC
TRBV19	TRBD2	TRBJ2-3	NA	CATSSGSTDTQYF	TGTGCCACCTCTAGCGGCTCCACAGATACGCAGTATTTT
TRBV5-1	TRBD2	TRBJ2-1	few	CASSPGGSSYNEQFF	TGCGCCAGCAGCCCGGGGGGGAGCTCCTACAATGAGCAGTTCTTC
TRBV19	NA	TRBJ1-1	NA	CASSGLGMPEAFF	TGTGCCAGTAGTGGACTGGGGATGCCTGAAGCTTTCTTT
TRBV5-6	TRBD2	TRBJ2-2	many	CARSPGGGDTGELFF	TGTGCCCGCAGTCCGGGGGGAGGGGACACCGGGGAGCTGTTTTTT
TRBV6-5	TRBD1	TRBJ1-1	NA	CASSRGQDSRTEAFF	TGTGCCAGCAGTCGCGGACAGGACTCTCGCACTGAAGCTTTCTTT
TRBV30	NA	TRBJ1-3	NA	CAWSATMRNTIYF	TGTGCCTGGAGCGCGACAATGCGAAACACCATATATTTT
TRBV24-1	TRBD1	TRBJ2-1	NA	CATSDSGTGRGNEQFF	TGTGCCACCAGTGATTCGGGGACAGGGAGGGGCAATGAGCAGTTCTTC
TRBV6-5	TRBD1	TRBJ1-4	NA	CASSYRQGREKLFF	TGTGCCAGCAGTTACCGACAGGGGCGTGAAAAACTGTTTTTT
TRBV3-1/TRBV3-2	NA	TRBJ1-1	NA	CASSQDPRATTEAFF	TGTGCCAGCAGCCAAGATCCCAGGGCAACCACTGAAGCTTTCTTT